A selection of T cell receptor beta chains follows, all from one sample in a study of patients and donors after allogeneic stem cell transplantation. Using its own MiXCR run on the RT-PCR reads, TCRdb lists one record per CDR3 protein. The table shows hundreds of thousands of distinct CDR3 sequences, with roughly 16% occurring only once. Sequencing was done on a sample of blood, either unsorted or a sorted T cell fraction (not recorded which). The receptor source for this set is a human donor who was either an allogeneic HSCT recipient or a stem cell or donor lymphocyte infusion donor (not recorded which). It is not recorded whose cells these are; they may come from a transplant donor. CDR3s include the opening cysteine and the closing phenylalanine or tryptophan. D genes are given only for firm matches. Clone size is given for some rows only: seen once, a few or many times, or a class if the clone is expanded.

>TRBJ2-3|NA|TRBV5-1|NA
TGCGCCAGCAGCTTAGACAGTACCAGCACAGATACGCAGTATTTT
CASSLDSTSTDTQYF
>TRBJ2-1|NA|TRBV19|TRBD2
TGTGCCAGTAGTATAGAGGGGACTACTCTAAATGAGCAGTTCTTC
CASSIEGTTLNEQFF
>TRBJ2-2|NA|TRBV5-1|NA
TGCGCCAGCAGCCTCCCGGGACCCTCCCCCGGGGAGCTGTTTTTT
CASSLPGPSPGELFF
>TRBJ1-1|few|TRBV6-5|NA
TGTGCCAGCAGTTACAGGGTCGGGACCTCCACTGAAGCTTTCTTT
CASSYRVGTSTEAFF
>TRBJ1-2|NA|TRBV6-4|NA
TGTGCCAGCAGCAGGAGCGGCTATGGCTACACCTTC
CASSRSGYGYTF
>TRBJ2-7|few|TRBV5-1|TRBD2
TGCGCCAGCAGCCTATACTCCGGGACTAGCGGTTACGAGCAGTACTTC
CASSLYSGTSGYEQYF
>TRBJ2-7|NA|TRBV20-1|TRBD2
TGCAGTCAGCGGGAGGACCTCCCTTGGGAGCAGTACTTC
CSQREDLPWEQYF
>TRBJ1-3|many|TRBV18|TRBD1
TGTGCCAGCTCACCGGACAGGACTGGAAACACCATATATTTT
CASSPDRTGNTIYF
>TRBJ1-5|NA|TRBV6-2/TRBV6-3|NA
TGTGCCAGCAGCTCGAGGCGGGACAGCAATCAGCCCCAGCATTTT
CASSSRRDSNQPQHF
>TRBJ2-3|NA|TRBV9|TRBD2
TGTGCCAGCAGCGCCCAAGCGGGAGGGACCACAGATACGCAGTATTTT
CASSAQAGGTTDTQYF
>TRBJ2-7|few|TRBV20-1|NA
TGCAGTGCTAGAGATCTCTATAAAGCTATATACGAGCAGTACTTC
CSARDLYKAIYEQYF
>TRBJ2-1|few|TRBV9|TRBD2
TGTGCCAGCAGCGCCGGGGGGACTAGGGGTAATGAGCAGTTCTTC
CASSAGGTRGNEQFF
>TRBJ2-6|NA|TRBV18|NA
TGTGCCAGCTCCCTCAAGGGGCCGGTGAGCTCTGGGGCCAACGTCCTGACTTTC
CASSLKGPVSSGANVLTF
>TRBJ2-2|few|TRBV7-2|NA
TGTGCCAGCAACCTTAATAGAGTTAACACCGGGGAGCTGTTTTTT
CASNLNRVNTGELFF
>TRBJ1-4|once|TRBV6-1|NA
TGTGCCAGCAGCCATAGACAAGCAACTAATGAAAAACTGTTTTTT
CASSHRQATNEKLFF
>TRBJ1-1|NA|TRBV12-3/TRBV12-4|NA
TGTGCCAGCAGCAATATTACTGAAGCTTTCTTT
CASSNITEAFF
>TRBJ2-1|many|TRBV7-2|NA
TGTGCCAGCAGCTTAGACACGAATGAGCAGTTCTTC
CASSLDTNEQFF
>TRBJ2-2|NA|TRBV20-1|TRBD1
TGCAGTGCTAGAGGGCAGGGGGCTCGCGGGGAGCTGTTTTTT
CSARGQGARGELFF
>TRBJ1-2|NA|TRBV2|TRBD1
TGTGCCAGCAGTGAATTCGACAGGGGAGTGGGAGGCTACACCTTC
CASSEFDRGVGGYTF
>TRBJ2-7|few|TRBV5-1|TRBD1
TGCGCCAGCAGCTTTGGGACAGGGTGGCCCGAGCAGTACTTC
CASSFGTGWPEQYF
>TRBJ1-2|NA|TRBV3-1|NA
TGTGCCAGCAGCCAAGATTCGGGGACGCCCAACTATGGCTACACCTTC
CASSQDSGTPNYGYTF
>TRBJ2-2|NA|TRBV4-2|TRBD2
TGTGCCAGCAGCCAACCACTAGCGGGACAAGGGTGGGAGCTGTTTTTT
CASSQPLAGQGWELFF
>TRBJ1-1|NA|TRBV28|NA
TGTGCCAGCAGTTTCACAGGGAGGGGGAACACTGAAGCTTTCTTT
CASSFTGRGNTEAFF
>TRBJ1-4|NA|TRBV20-1|TRBD1
TGCAGTGCTAGTCCCCACAGGGGACATGGGGAAAAACTGTTTTTT
CSASPHRGHGEKLFF
>TRBJ1-1|few|TRBV5-1|TRBD1
TGCGCCAGCAGCTCGCCTGAACCGGGACAGGGGGGCACTGAAGCTTTCTTT
CASSSPEPGQGGTEAFF
>TRBJ2-3|NA|TRBV6-1|NA
TGTGCCAGCACGACTCGCTCGCGAGGGGATACGCAGTATTTT
CASTTRSRGDTQYF
>TRBJ1-5|NA|TRBV6-1|NA
TGTGCCAGCAGGATCCAGTACAACGGAAAACAGCCCCAGCATTTT
CASRIQYNGKQPQHF
>TRBJ2-1|NA|TRBV3-1|TRBD1
TGTGCCAGCAGCCAAGGGGTTTTGGGGACAGGGCTCAATGAGCAGTTCTTC
CASSQGVLGTGLNEQFF
>TRBJ2-1|few|TRBV21-1|NA
TGTGCCAGCATCCTACAGGGGGCTTACAATGAGCAGTTCTTC
CASILQGAYNEQFF
>TRBJ2-7|NA|TRBV15|TRBD2
TGTGCCACCAGCAGAGTAGCGGGAGCTGTTGACGAGCAGTACTTC
CATSRVAGAVDEQYF
>TRBJ2-1|few|TRBV3-1|TRBD2
TGTGCCAGCAGCCAAGATCGGGGACTAGCAAACGTCGGGGACAATGAGCAGTTCTTC
CASSQDRGLANVGDNEQFF
>TRBJ2-7|many|TRBV9|TRBD1
TGTGCCAGCAGCAAGGGACAGGGGCAAGCCGAGCAGTACTTC
CASSKGQGQAEQYF
>TRBJ1-1|few|TRBV4-1|TRBD1
TGCGCCAGCAGCTCGGACAGGGCCCAGAACACTGAAGCTTTCTTT
CASSSDRAQNTEAFF
>TRBJ2-7|few|TRBV20-1|NA
TGCAGTGCTAGGAGCCGGGGAGAGCAGTACTTC
CSARSRGEQYF
>TRBJ2-7|many|TRBV20-1|NA
TGCAGTGCTAGAGAAGGATTAAAAGGGCCCTACGAGCAGTACTTC
CSAREGLKGPYEQYF
>TRBJ2-7|NA|TRBV5-6|NA
TGTGCCAGCACGCTACGGGGGATTAACTCCTACGAGCAGTACTTC
CASTLRGINSYEQYF
>TRBJ1-5|few|TRBV7-9|NA
TGTGCCAGCAGCTTAGGTCCGTCAAGCAAGCCCCAGCATTTT
CASSLGPSSKPQHF
>TRBJ2-5|few|TRBV13|NA
TGTGCCAGCAGCTTATGGGAAGGAGAGACCCAGTACTTC
CASSLWEGETQYF
>TRBJ1-5|NA|TRBV6-2/TRBV6-3|NA
TGTGCCAGCAGTGGACGCAATCAGCCCCAGCATTTT
CASSGRNQPQHF